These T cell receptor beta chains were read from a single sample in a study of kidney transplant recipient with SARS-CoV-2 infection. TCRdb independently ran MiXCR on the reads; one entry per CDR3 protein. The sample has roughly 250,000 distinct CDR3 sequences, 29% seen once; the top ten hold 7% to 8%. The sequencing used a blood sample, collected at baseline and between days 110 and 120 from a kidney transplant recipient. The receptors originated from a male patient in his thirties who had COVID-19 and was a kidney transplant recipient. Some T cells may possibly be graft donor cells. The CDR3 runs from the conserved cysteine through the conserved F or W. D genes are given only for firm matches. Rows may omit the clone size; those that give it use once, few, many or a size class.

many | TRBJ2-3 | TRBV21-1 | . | CASRSDLATVMQDTQYF | TGTGCCAGCAGATCAGACCTAGCTACAGTCATGCAAGATACGCAGTATTTT
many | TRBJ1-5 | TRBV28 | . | CASGAIHSNQPQHF | TGTGCCAGCGGGGCAATCCATAGCAATCAGCCCCAGCATTTT
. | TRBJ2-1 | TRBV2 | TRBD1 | CASIGTGYNEQFF | TGTGCCAGCATAGGGACAGGATACAATGAGCAGTTCTTC
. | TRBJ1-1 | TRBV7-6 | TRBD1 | CASSRQGLTEAFF | TGTGCCAGCAGCCGACAGGGGTTGACTGAAGCTTTCTTT
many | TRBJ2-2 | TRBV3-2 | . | CASSLPPGELFF | TGTGCCAGCAGCCTGCCTCCCGGGGAGCTGTTTTTT
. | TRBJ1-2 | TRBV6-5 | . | CASSSFISMRKTYGYTF | TGTGCCAGCAGTTCATTTATCTCTATGCGAAAGACCTATGGCTACACCTTC
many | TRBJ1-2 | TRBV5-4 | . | CASRLTVPGKTYGYTF | TGTGCCAGCCGTCTTACCGTACCAGGAAAGACCTATGGCTACACCTTC
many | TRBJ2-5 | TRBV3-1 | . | CASSLHSPISFSETQYF | TGTGCCAGCAGCTTGCACTCTCCCATTTCTTTCTCTGAGACCCAGTACTTC
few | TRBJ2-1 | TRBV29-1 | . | CSVEDPGTGISLSNEQFF | TGCAGCGTTGAAGATCCCGGGACCGGGATTTCACTAAGCAATGAGCAGTTCTTC
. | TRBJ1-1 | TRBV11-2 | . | CASSLGTANTKAFF | TGTGCCAGCAGCTTAGGGACAGCTAACACTAAAGCTTTCTTT
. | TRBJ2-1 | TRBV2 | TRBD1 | CASRGTGGNEQFF | TGTGCCAGCAGGGGGACAGGGGGCAATGAGCAGTTCTTC
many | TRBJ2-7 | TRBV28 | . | CASSFAGGTPYEQYF | TGTGCCAGCAGTTTCGCCGGCGGGACCCCATACGAGCAGTACTTC
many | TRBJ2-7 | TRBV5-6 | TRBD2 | CASSLLAGFPYEQYF | TGTGCCAGCAGCTTGCTAGCGGGCTTCCCCTACGAGCAGTACTTC
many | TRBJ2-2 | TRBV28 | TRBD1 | CAIENRGRAGELFF | TGTGCCATTGAGAACAGGGGGCGCGCCGGGGAGCTGTTTTTT
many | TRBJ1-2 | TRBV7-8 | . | CASSRRTFTRKTYGYTF | TGTGCCAGCAGCCGACGTACGTTTACCCGAAAGACCTATGGCTACACCTTC
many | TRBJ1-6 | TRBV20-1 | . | CSARPTRRGVDSPLHF | TGCAGTGCTAGACCAACCAGGAGAGGGGTTGATTCACCCCTCCACTTT
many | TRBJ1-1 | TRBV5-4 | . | CASSLGDRGATEAFF | TGTGCCAGCAGCTTGGGGGACCGGGGGGCCACTGAAGCTTTCTTT